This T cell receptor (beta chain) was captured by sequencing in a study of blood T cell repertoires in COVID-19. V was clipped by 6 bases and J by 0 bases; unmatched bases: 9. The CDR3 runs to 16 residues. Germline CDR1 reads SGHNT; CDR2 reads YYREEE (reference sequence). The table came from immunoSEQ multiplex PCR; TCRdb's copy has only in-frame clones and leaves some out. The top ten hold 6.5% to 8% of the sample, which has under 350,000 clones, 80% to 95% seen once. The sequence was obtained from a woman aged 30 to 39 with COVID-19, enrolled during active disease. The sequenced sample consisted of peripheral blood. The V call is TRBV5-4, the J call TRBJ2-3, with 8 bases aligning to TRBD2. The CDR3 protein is CASTARSGTSTDTQYF. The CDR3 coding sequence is TGTGCCAGCACTGCCCGTAGCGGGACTAGCACAGATACGCAGTATTTT.